The 6 T cell receptor beta chains given below trace back to one sample, sequenced in a study of blood T cells in healthy people across ages (dated by TCRdb to about 2015). Library generation was performed with 5' RACE. Sequencing relied on an Illumina HiSeq 2500. A second PCR of roughly 7 to 11 cycles was performed with a sample-barcoded 5' primer and a J-beta primer mix. TCRdb reworked the public reads: Q25 trimming with fastp, MiXCR clone assembly, productive beta chains retained. Every distinct CDR3 protein forms one entry, paired with its most common genes and DNA. In all, the sample holds approximately 760,000 distinct CDR3 sequences, and 20% to 25% of those were seen once. The ten most abundant clones make up more than 8.5% of the sample. The sample was also reused in another study, on T cells of mothers and their children.

Sequencing was carried out using blood. These receptors came from a boy younger than 18 in good health.

The chain recombines TRBV20-1 with TRBJ2-4, with a possible D match to TRBD2 (6 bases). Germline lookup yields CDR1 DFQATT and CDR2 SNEGSKA (reference sequence). V was trimmed by 3 bases and J by 0 bases, leaving 18 bases between them. This CDR3 has 17 residues. CDR3: CSASEGVGGLAKNIQYF. CDR3 DNA: TGCAGTGCTAGTGAGGGCGTCGGGGGATTAGCCAAAAACATTCAGTACTTC.

This clonotype appeared many times. The chain recombines TRBV20-1 with TRBJ2-5; 8 nucleotides agree with TRBD2. The CDR3 is made up of 16 amino acids. Trimming cost V 4 bases and J 4 bases; bases outside gene matches: 14. Germline CDR1 is DFQATT and CDR2 is SNEGSKA (reference sequence). The CDR3 is CSATRGSGEPGETQYF. In DNA form, the CDR3 reads TGCAGTGCTACTCGGGGTAGCGGGGAACCCGGAGAGACCCAGTACTTC.

V gene TRBV4-3 combines with J gene TRBJ1-1; D remains ambiguous. The CDR3 consists of 16 residues. The germline gives CDR1 LGHNA, CDR2 YSLEER. Trimming removed 0 bases from V and 0 bases from J, with 11 bases in between. CDR3 region: CASSQDRAAMNTEAFF. Written as DNA, the CDR3 is TGCGCCAGCAGCCAAGATCGGGCAGCAATGAACACTGAAGCTTTCTTT.

The sample holds a few counts of this clonotype. The chain uses TRBV6-4 and TRBJ2-1; D remains unclear. The CDR3 covers 13 residues. Deletions cut 0 bases from V and 9 bases from J, with 9 bases between. Germline CDR1 and CDR2: MRHNA and SNTAGT. The CDR3 DNA follows: TGTGCCAGCAGTGACTCTTGGGCTGGTGAGCAGTTCTTC. This gives the protein CASSDSWAGEQFF.

V gene TRBV11-3 combines with J gene TRBJ2-1; 10 nucleotides match TRBD2. In germline, CDR1 is SGHNT, CDR2 YENEEA. Trimming took 1 base from V and 5 from J; bases not matched to a gene: 8. This CDR3 is 17 amino acids long. The CDR3 region has the DNA TGTGCCAGCAGCTTAGTTGACTATAGCGGGGGGCACAATGAGCAGTTCTTC. The encoded protein is CASSLVDYSGGHNEQFF.

In its sample, this clonotype was seen a few times. This sequence joins TRBV13 and TRBJ2-7; D is ambiguous. Trimming left V 5 bases short and J 2 bases short, with 7 bases between. The CDR3 consists of 12 residues. Germline V lookup: CDR1 PRHDT, CDR2 FYEKMQ (reference sequence). This chain's CDR3 is CASSQMTYEQYF. CDR3 DNA sequence: TGTGCCAGCAGCCAAATGACCTACGAGCAGTACTTC. Combining the CDR3 with reference TRBV13 and TRBJ2-7 gives the whole variable domain AAGVIQSPRHLIKEKRETATLKCYPIPRHDTVYWYQQGPGQDPQFLISFYEKMQSDKGSIPDRFSAQQFSDYHSELNMSSLELGDSALYFCASSQMTYEQYFGPGTRLTVT.